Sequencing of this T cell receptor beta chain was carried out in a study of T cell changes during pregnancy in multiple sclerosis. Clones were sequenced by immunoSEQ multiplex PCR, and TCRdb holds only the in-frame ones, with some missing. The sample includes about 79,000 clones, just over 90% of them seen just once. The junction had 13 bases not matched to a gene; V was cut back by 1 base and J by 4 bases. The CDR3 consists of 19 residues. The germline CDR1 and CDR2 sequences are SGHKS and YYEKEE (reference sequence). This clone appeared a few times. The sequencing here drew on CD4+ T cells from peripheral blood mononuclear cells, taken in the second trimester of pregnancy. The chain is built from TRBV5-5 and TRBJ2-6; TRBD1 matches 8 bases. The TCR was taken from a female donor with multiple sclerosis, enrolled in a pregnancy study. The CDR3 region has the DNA TGTGCCAGCAGCTTGTTTTCCCAGGGGGCGGTGTCCGGGGCCAACGTCCTGACTTTC. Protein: CASSLFSQGAVSGANVLTF.